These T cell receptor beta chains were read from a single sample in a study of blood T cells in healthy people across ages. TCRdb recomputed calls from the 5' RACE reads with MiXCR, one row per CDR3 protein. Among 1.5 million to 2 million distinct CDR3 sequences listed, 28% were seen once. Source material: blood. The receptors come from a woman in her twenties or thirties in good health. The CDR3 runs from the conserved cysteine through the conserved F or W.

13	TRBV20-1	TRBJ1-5	CSAGTNSNQPQHF
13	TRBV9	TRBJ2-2	CASTLQGTGELFF
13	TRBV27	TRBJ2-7	CASSPITLGEQYF
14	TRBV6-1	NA	CASSVPQGNYEQYF
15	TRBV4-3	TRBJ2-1	CASSQSTSGSSEQFF
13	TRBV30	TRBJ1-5	CAWRGTGGQPQHF
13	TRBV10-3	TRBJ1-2	CATWYGADGGYTF
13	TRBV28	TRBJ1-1	CASSLWRLDGAFF
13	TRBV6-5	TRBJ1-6	CASSSESGRPLHF
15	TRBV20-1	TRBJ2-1	CSARSLAGAYNEQFF
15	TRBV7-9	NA	CASSGPGLAGGEQYF
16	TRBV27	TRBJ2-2	CASKDSGYTDTGELFF
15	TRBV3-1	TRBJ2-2	CASSSAGGPIGELFF
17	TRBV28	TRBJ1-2	CASSQLTAGTGDYGYTF
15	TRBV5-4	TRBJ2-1	CASRNLGSSWNEQFF
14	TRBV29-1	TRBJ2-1	CSVGGARSYNEQFF
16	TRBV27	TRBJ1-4	CASSPAGVVSNEKLFF
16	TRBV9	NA	CASSAIAGGGAETQYF
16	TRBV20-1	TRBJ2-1	CSARDSASGPYNEQFF
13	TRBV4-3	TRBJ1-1	CASSQVAGDEAFF
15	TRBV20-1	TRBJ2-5	CSARDIAGGLETQYF
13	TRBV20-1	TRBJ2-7	CSAGKAGWYEQYF
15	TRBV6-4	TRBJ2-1	CASSGNFRVRHEQFF
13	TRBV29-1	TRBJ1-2	CSVSGGYGYGYTF
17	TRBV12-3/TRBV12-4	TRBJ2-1	CASSFASLTSIYNEQFF
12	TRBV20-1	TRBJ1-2	CSARTGAYGYTF
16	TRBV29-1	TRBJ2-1	CSVEPGSGSSYNEQFF
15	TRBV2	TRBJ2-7	CASSEQGDSSYEQYF